What follows is one T cell receptor (beta chain) and its context. Antigen unknown. The data belong to a study of coeliac disease. About the study: Coeliac patients had newly diagnosed active disease, refractory type I disease, or gluten-free diet control.

Study results and limitations: Control samples showed higher TRB and TRG clonality than intraepithelial and lamina propria samples in active celiac disease. TRB repertoires were largely private, with most amino acid sequences found in only one sample. Lamina propria and intraepithelial cell fractions may contain each other's cells.

Sequencing used one aliquot of over 400,000 cells per fraction. The assay was immunoSEQ multiplex PCR, and TCRdb's table has in-frame clones only and misses some. The sample shows approximately 3,800 clones, 65% to 70% of them seen only once. This TCR was recovered from a woman in her fifties or sixties with active celiac disease. The sample taken for sequencing was intraepithelial lymphocytes from the gut.

The CDR3 nucleotides read TGTGCCATCAGTGAACGACGGGTGGAAAAACTGTTTTTT. It translates to CAISERRVEKLFF. V usage is TRBV10-3 and J usage is TRBJ1-4, with no clear D. This CDR3 is 13 amino acids long. V gave up 3 bases and J gave up 8 bases, with 10 bases separating them. Germline CDR1 ENHRY, CDR2 SYGVKD.